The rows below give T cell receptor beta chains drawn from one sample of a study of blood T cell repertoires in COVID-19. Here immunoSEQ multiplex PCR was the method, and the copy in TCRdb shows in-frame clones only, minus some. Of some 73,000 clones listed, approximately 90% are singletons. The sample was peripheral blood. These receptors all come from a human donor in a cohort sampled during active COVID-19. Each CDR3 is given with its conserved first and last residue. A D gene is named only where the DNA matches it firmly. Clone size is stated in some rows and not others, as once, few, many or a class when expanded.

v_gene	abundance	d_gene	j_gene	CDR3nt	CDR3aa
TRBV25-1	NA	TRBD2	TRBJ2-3	TGTGCCAGCAGGGACTCCGGGGGGAGCACAGATACGCAGTATTTT	CASRDSGGSTDTQYF
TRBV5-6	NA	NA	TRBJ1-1	TGTGCCAGCAGCTTGGTGGGGGGGTACACTGAAGCTTTCTTT	CASSLVGGYTEAFF
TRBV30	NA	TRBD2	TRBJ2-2	TGTGCCTGGAGTGTACAAAGCGGGGGGGCCGGCGGGGAGCTGTTTTTT	CAWSVQSGGAGGELFF
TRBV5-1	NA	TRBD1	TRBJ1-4	TGCGCCAGCAGCAAGATAACAGGGGGGGGAAATGAAAAACTGTTTTTT	CASSKITGGGNEKLFF
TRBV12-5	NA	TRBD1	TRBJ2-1	TGTGCTAGTGGCCGGGGTCCGACAGGGACCTACAATGAGCAGTTCTTC	CASGRGPTGTYNEQFF
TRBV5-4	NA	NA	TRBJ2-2	TGTGCCAGCAGCTTTCCAGGGGGAGGCACCGGGGAGCTGTTTTTT	CASSFPGGGTGELFF
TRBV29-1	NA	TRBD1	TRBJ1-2	TGCAGCGTTCGTAACAGGGGGCTGAATGGCTACACCTTC	CSVRNRGLNGYTF
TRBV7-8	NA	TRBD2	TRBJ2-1	TGTGCCAGCAGCTTACTAGCGGGGGCCCTCTCCTACAATGAGCAGTTCTTC	CASSLLAGALSYNEQFF
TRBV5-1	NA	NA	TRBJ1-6	TGCGCCAGCAGCTTGTCGGGAGGGTATAATTCACCCCTCCACTTT	CASSLSGGYNSPLHF
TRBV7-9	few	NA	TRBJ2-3	TGTGCCAGCAGCTCTATAGGAGGTTGGAGGAATACGCAGTATTTT	CASSSIGGWRNTQYF
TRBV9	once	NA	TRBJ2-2	TGTGCCAGCAGCGTAGGGGCCAAGAACACCGGGGAGCTGTTTTTT	CASSVGAKNTGELFF
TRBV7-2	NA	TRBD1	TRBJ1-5	TGTGCCAGCAGCTTAGAGGGACAGGATAATAAGCCCCAGCATTTT	CASSLEGQDNKPQHF
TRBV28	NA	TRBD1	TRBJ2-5	TGTGCCAGCAGTCGGGACAGGGTTTTGGAGACCCAGTACTTC	CASSRDRVLETQYF
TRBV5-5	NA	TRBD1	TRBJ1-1	TGTGCCAGCAGCGGGACAGGGGACATGAACACTGAAGCTTTCTTT	CASSGTGDMNTEAFF
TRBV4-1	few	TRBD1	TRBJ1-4	TGCGCCAGCTACCCCGAGACGGGGACAGGGCAGGGGGAAAAACTGTTTTTT	CASYPETGTGQGEKLFF
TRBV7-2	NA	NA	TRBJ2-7	TGTGCCAGCAGCTTAGACAGGGCCAATTACGAGCAGTACTTC	CASSLDRANYEQYF
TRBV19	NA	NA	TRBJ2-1	TGTGCCAGTAGTCCACGTCGACAGACCTACAATGAGCAGTTCTTC	CASSPRRQTYNEQFF
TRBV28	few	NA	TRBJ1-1	TGTGCCAGCACCCCCATCGACAGAGGTAACACTGAAGCTTTCTTT	CASTPIDRGNTEAFF
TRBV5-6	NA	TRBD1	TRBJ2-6	TGTGCCAGCAGTATCAGACAGGGGTGGCCTGGGGCCAACGTCCTGACTTTC	CASSIRQGWPGANVLTF
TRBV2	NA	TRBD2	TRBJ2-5	TGTGCCAGCATCCAGCGGGGCCCGAGACGGGAGACCCAGTACTTC	CASIQRGPRRETQYF
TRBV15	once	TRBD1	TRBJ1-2	TGTGCCACCAGCAGAGATCAGGGGGCGAGTGGCTATGGCTACACCTTC	CATSRDQGASGYGYTF